Following are 23 T cell receptor beta chains from one sample sequenced in a study of T cells in localized non-small cell lung cancer. The protocol was immunoSEQ multiplex PCR, while the TCRdb copy is restricted to in-frame clones and leaves out a portion. This sample has some 140,000 clones, with more than 70% found just once. This specimen was peripheral blood, taken before any cancer treatment. The source of these receptors is a female donor aged 60 or older with stage I lung adenocarcinoma.

The chain joins TRBV7-9 to TRBJ2-1; possible D gene TRBD2, 6 bases. The germline CDR1 and CDR2 sequences are SEHNR and FQNEAQ (reference sequence). Trimming removed 2 bases at V and 6 bases at J, with 17 bases between. The CDR3 is 16 amino acids. The CDR3 DNA reads as TGTGCCAGCAGCTTAAATCGGGGGAGGTGGTCCAATGAGCAGTTCTTC. It yields the protein CASSLNRGRWSNEQFF.

In its sample, this clone was seen once. The V call is TRBV10-2, the J call TRBJ1-3; the D is unclear. Trimming stripped 4 bases from V and 3 bases from J, with 10 bases between. The CDR3 covers 14 residues. Germline CDR1 WSHSY, CDR2 SAAADI. The CDR3, as DNA: TGCGCCAGCAGTGTCAGCGGGGTTGGAAACACCATATATTTT. The encoded protein is CASSVSGVGNTIYF.

A word on this clone: Other DNA sequences from this sample encode an identical CDR3 as well. The chain joins TRBV5-1 to TRBJ2-2; D is ambiguous. The CDR3 sequence is 14 residues long. The germline V gene has CDR1 SGHRS and CDR2 YFSETQ. Trimming cost V 2 bases and J 1 base, with 6 bases left between them. In nucleotides, the CDR3 is TGCGCCAGCAGCTTCTCAGGGAACACCGGGGAGCTGTTTTTT. The encoded protein is CASSFSGNTGELFF.

This rearrangement joins TRBV4-2 to TRBJ1-1; a possible D gene is TRBD1 (6 bases). Germline V gives CDR1 LGHNA, CDR2 YNFKEQ. Trimming took 0 bases from V and 10 from J, leaving 15 bases between them. The CDR3 spans 14 residues. CDR3 sequence (DNA): TGTGCCAGCAGCCAAGACCCCACAGGGTCGGTAGCTTTCTTT. Translation gives CASSQDPTGSVAFF.

The chain joins TRBV7-2 to TRBJ2-7; maybe TRBD1 (6 bases). Germline loops: CDR1 SGHTA, CDR2 FQGNSA. There are 14 residues in the CDR3. V was clipped by 2 bases and J by 1 base, with 9 bases between them. The CDR3 sequence: CASSLLGGSYEQYF. The CDR3 nucleotides are TGTGCCAGCAGCTTACTAGGGGGATCCTACGAGCAGTACTTC.

The rearrangement links TRBV2 to TRBJ2-6, with D tentatively TRBD2 (5 bases). V was pared by 3 bases and J by 4 bases, with 10 bases between. Germline V lookup: CDR1 SNHLY, CDR2 FYNNEI. This CDR3 spans 15 amino acids. The CDR3 nucleotides read TGTGCCAGCAGTGACGAGGGCGCCGGGGCCAACGTCCTGACTTTC. Its translation is CASSDEGAGANVLTF. The whole variable domain, remainder taken from reference TRBV2 and TRBJ2-6, is EPEVTQTPSHQVTQMGQEVILRCVPISNHLYFYWYRQILGQKVEFLVSFYNNEISEKSEIFDDQFSVERPDGSNFTLKIRSTKLEDSAMYFCASSDEGAGANVLTFGAGSRLTVL.

This chain uses TRBV27 with TRBJ2-1; TRBD2 agrees at 8 bases. Losses at the gene ends were 3 bases for V and 7 bases for J; bases not matched to a gene: 17. Germline V gene data show CDR1 as MNHEY and CDR2 as SMNVEV (reference sequence). The CDR3 is 18 residues long. This CDR3 reads CASSFRGGAGGLRNEQFF. The CDR3 DNA is TGTGCCAGCAGTTTTCGAGGGGGTGCGGGAGGATTGAGGAATGAGCAGTTCTTC.

The chain carries TRBV7-2 and TRBJ1-5; TRBD1 aligns across 7 bases. Germline V gives CDR1 SGHTA, CDR2 FQGNSA. The J segment lost 12 bases and the V segment lost 3 bases, leaving 5 bases of the junction unmatched. The CDR3 totals 12 residues. Written as DNA, the CDR3 is TGTGCCAGCAGCTTTCCGGGACAGAGCCAGCATTTT. Translation gives CASSFPGQSQHF.

This clone was recorded a few times. This chain uses TRBV9 with TRBJ1-4; 7 bases are a match to TRBD1. The CDR3 runs 15 residues. V lost 0 bases, J lost 7 bases, and 6 bases stayed unmatched. In germline, CDR1 is SGDLS, CDR2 YYNGEE. Written as DNA, the CDR3 is TGTGCCAGCAGCGTAGGGACAGGACGGAGTGAAAAACTGTTTTTT. As protein: CASSVGTGRSEKLFF.

This clone was recorded only once. The chain links TRBV4-2 to TRBJ1-5; D may be TRBD1 (5 bases). The CDR3 runs to 18 residues. V lost 0 bases and J 9 bases, leaving 24 bases between the germline ends. The germline V gene encodes CDR1 LGHNA and CDR2 YNFKEQ. The CDR3 nucleotides read TGTGCCAGCAGCCAAGATTTGGGGCGGGGACCCAAGTCCCCGCCCCAGCATTTT. Protein sequence: CASSQDLGRGPKSPPQHF.

The V gene is TRBV28, the J gene TRBJ2-5; 11 nucleotides align to TRBD2. Germline assignment: CDR1 MDHEN and CDR2 SYDVKM. After removal of 5 bases from V and 0 bases from J, the junction contained 5 bases not matched to a gene. The CDR3 runs 16 residues. The CDR3 here is CASSQTSGNYQETQYF. CDR3 in DNA: TGTGCCAGCAGTCAGACTAGCGGGAATTACCAAGAGACCCAGTACTTC.

This clone was counted once. J is TRBJ2-5 and V is TRBV5-1; D is possibly TRBD2 (5 bases). Germline V gives CDR1 SGHRS, CDR2 YFSETQ. The ends were cut back, 4 bases at V and 4 bases at J, with 14 bases in the middle. The CDR3 spans 14 residues. The CDR3: CASSPGKGLETQYF. For the CDR3, the DNA is TGCGCCAGCAGCCCCGGGAAGGGTCTAGAGACCCAGTACTTC.

Written as DNA, the CDR3 is TGCGCCAGCAGAGGACAGGGAACCTACGAGCAGTACTTC. Translated: CASRGQGTYEQYF. The chain links TRBV10-2 to TRBJ2-7; TRBD1 matches 8 bases. CDR3 size: 13 residues. Unmatched junction bases numbered 3, after V lost 6 bases and J lost 2 bases. Germline V lookup: CDR1 WSHSY, CDR2 SAAADI.

The V and J genes are TRBV15 and TRBJ2-7; 9 bases line up with TRBD1. V was clipped by 0 bases and J by 6 bases; unmatched bases: 9. The CDR3 is 16 amino acids. Germline-derived CDR1 and CDR2 are LNHNV and YYDKDF (reference sequence). CDR3 sequence reads: CATSRDSQDRGVEQYF. The CDR3 DNA is TGTGCCACCAGCAGAGATAGCCAGGACAGGGGCGTCGAGCAGTACTTC.

V usage is TRBV6-5 and J usage is TRBJ1-6, with D possibly being TRBD1 (6 bases). V lost 8 bases and J 9 bases, leaving 14 bases between the germline ends. This CDR3 has 13 residues. Per germline, CDR1 MNHEY and CDR2 SVGAGI. The CDR3 sequence is CASRQGTSSPLHF. CDR3 coding DNA: TGTGCCAGCCGCCAGGGGACCAGTTCACCCCTCCACTTT.

V and J are TRBV6-6 and TRBJ1-1; D perhaps matches TRBD1 (6 bases). The CDR3 is made up of 15 amino acids. The V gene's germline CDR1 is MNHNY and CDR2 SVGAGI (reference sequence). The germline V and J ends were trimmed by 11 bases and 6 bases, with 25 bases remaining between them. The CDR3 reads CASWGQSDRPPEAFF. In DNA form, the CDR3 reads TGTGCCTCATGGGGACAAAGTGACAGGCCTCCTGAAGCTTTCTTT.

The genes are TRBV5-1 and TRBJ2-7; D is unresolved. The ends were cut back, 0 bases at V and 3 bases at J, with 13 bases in the middle. The CDR3 has 15 amino acids. Germline lookup yields CDR1 SGHRS and CDR2 YFSETQ. The CDR3 spells CASSLVDPPHYEQYF. The CDR3 DNA reads as TGCGCCAGCAGCTTGGTGGATCCCCCCCACTACGAGCAGTACTTC. Variable domain in full (rest from reference TRBV5-1 and TRBJ2-7): KAGVTQTPRYLIKTRGQQVTLSCSPISGHRSVSWYQQTPGQGLQFLFEYFSETQRNKGNFPGRFSGRQFSNSRSEMNVSTLELGDSALYLCASSLVDPPHYEQYFGPGTRLTVT.

This clone was observed once. This chain links TRBV14 with TRBJ1-4; perhaps TRBD1 as D (6 bases). The CDR3 has 15 amino acids. V dropped 1 base and J dropped 8 bases, with 14 bases sitting between them. Germline CDR1 and CDR2: SGHDN and FVKESK. The CDR3 is CASSQVTGGGEKLFF. CDR3 bases: TGTGCCAGCAGCCAAGTGACAGGAGGTGGGGAAAAACTGTTTTTT.

With regard to this clone: The same CDR3 is also encoded by other DNA sequences in this sample. The CDR3 loop is CASSPSRDSSYEQYF. CDR3 nucleotides: TGTGCCAGCTCACCCTCCCGGGACTCCTCCTACGAGCAGTACTTC. The chain combines TRBV18 with TRBJ2-7, with D maybe TRBD2 (6 bases). The CDR3 is 15 amino acids. Per germline, CDR1 KGHSH and CDR2 LQKENI. V was pared by 3 bases and J by 0 bases, with 12 bases between. Filled out from reference TRBV18 and TRBJ2-7, the complete variable domain reads NAGVMQNPRHLVRRRGQEARLRCSPMKGHSHVYWYRQLPEEGLKFMVYLQKENIIDESGMPKERFSAEFPKEGPSILRIQQVVRGDSAAYFCASSPSRDSSYEQYFGPGTRLTVT.

This clone came up once. CDR3: CASIGYSGSKNEQFF. CDR3 nucleotides: TGCGCCAGCATCGGATATAGCGGGAGTAAGAATGAGCAGTTCTTC. V and J are TRBV10-2 and TRBJ2-1; 9 bases align to TRBD2. The CDR3 runs to 15 residues. V lost 7 bases to trimming and J lost 7 bases; unmatched junction nucleotides: 11. Germline V CDR1 and CDR2: WSHSY, SAAADI.

V and J are TRBV19 and TRBJ2-7, with 8 bases aligning to TRBD1. The CDR3 covers 16 residues. The V gene end was trimmed by 5 bases and the J gene end by 1 base; junction bases not matched to a gene: 10. In germline, CDR1 is LNHDA, CDR2 SQIVND (reference sequence). CDR3 coding DNA: TGTGCCAGTAGTTCTCCGGACAGGGCGAATTCCTACGAGCAGTACTTC. Translated, it gives CASSSPDRANSYEQYF.

The rearrangement uses TRBV9 and TRBJ2-1, with a weak D call TRBD2 (6 bases). V lost 4 bases, J lost 7 bases, and 18 bases lay in between. Germline lookup yields CDR1 SGDLS and CDR2 YYNGEE. The CDR3 totals 15 residues. DNA of the CDR3: TGTGCCAGCAGCTCACCGTGGGGGAGGTCTAATGAGCAGTTCTTC. Translating it yields CASSSPWGRSNEQFF.

The chain joins TRBV5-1 to TRBJ2-7; 7 positions agree with TRBD1. The V segment lost 0 bases and the J segment 1 base; nucleotides outside the gene matches: 4. The germline V gene encodes CDR1 SGHRS and CDR2 YFSETQ. This CDR3 is built from 15 residues. The CDR3 coding sequence is TGCGCCAGCAGCTTGGTTGCGACAGGGTCCTACGAGCAGTACTTC. Its protein is CASSLVATGSYEQYF.